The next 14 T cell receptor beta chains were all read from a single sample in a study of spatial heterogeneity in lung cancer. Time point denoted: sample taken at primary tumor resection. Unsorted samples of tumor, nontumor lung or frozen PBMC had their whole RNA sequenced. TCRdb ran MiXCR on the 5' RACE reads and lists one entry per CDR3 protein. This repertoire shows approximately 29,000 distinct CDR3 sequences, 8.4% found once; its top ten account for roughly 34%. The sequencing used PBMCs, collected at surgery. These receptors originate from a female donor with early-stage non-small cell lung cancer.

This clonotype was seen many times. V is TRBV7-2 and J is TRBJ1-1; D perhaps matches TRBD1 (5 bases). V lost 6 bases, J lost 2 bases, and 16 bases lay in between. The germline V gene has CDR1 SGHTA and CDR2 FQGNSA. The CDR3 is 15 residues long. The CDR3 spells CASREVQGTNTEAFF. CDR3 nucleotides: TGTGCCAGCAGGGAAGTTCAGGGTACCAACACTGAAGCTTTCTTT.

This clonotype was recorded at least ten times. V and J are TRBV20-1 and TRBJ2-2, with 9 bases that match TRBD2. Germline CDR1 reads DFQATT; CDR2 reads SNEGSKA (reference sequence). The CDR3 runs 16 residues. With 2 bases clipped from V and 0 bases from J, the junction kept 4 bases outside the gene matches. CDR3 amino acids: CSARIAGGPNTGELFF. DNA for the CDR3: TGCAGTGCTAGAATTGCGGGAGGGCCGAACACCGGGGAGCTGTTTTTT.

In DNA, the CDR3 is TGTGCCAGCAGCTCCACAGGGTTGGTGGATACGCAGTATTTT. Its protein product is CASSSTGLVDTQYF. The chain carries TRBV7-9 and TRBJ2-3; TRBD1 might be the D (6 bases). The V gene lost 4 bases and the J gene lost 6 bases, with 14 bases spanning the gap. This CDR3 is built from 14 residues. CDR1 and CDR2 (germline): SEHNR, FQNEAQ (reference sequence). The full variable domain, completed using reference TRBV7-9 and TRBJ2-3, is DTGVSQNPRHKITKRGQNVTFRCDPISEHNRLYWYRQTLGQGPEFLTYFQNEAQLEKSRLLSDRFSAERPKGSFSTLEIQRTEQGDSAMYLCASSSTGLVDTQYFGPGTRLTVL.

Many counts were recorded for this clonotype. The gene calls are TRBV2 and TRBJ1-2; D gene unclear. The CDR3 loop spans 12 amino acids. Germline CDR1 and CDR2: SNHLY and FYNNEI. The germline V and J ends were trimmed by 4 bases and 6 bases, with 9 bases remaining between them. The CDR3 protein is CASSGGLDGYTF. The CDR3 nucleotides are TGTGCCAGCAGTGGGGGATTGGATGGCTACACCTTC. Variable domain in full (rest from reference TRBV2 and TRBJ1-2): EPEVTQTPSHQVTQMGQEVILRCVPISNHLYFYWYRQILGQKVEFLVSFYNNEISEKSEIFDDQFSVERPDGSNFTLKIRSTKLEDSAMYFCASSGGLDGYTFGSGTRLTVV.

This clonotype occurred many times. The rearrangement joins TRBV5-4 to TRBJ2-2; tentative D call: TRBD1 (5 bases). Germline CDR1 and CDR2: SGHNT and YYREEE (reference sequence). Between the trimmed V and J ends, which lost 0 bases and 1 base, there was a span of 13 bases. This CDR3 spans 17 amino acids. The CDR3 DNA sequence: TGTGCCAGCAGCTTGGACCTCCGACAGCTGAACACCGGGGAGCTGTTTTTT. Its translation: CASSLDLRQLNTGELFF.

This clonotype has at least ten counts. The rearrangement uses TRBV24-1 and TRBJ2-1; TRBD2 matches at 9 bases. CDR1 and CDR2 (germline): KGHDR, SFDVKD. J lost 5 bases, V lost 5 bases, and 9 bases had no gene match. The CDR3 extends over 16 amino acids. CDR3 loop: CATSAPTAGGDNEQFF. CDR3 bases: TGTGCCACCAGTGCCCCGACGGCGGGAGGGGACAATGAGCAGTTCTTC.

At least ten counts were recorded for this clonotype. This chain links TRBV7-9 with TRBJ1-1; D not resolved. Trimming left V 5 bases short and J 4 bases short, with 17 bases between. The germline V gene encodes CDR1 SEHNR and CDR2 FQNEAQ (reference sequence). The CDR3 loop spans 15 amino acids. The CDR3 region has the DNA TGTGCCAGCAGCCCTCGATCCTCGGGGTCCACTGAAGCTTTCTTT. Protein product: CASSPRSSGSTEAFF. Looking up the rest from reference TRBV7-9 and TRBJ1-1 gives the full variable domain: DTGVSQNPRHKITKRGQNVTFRCDPISEHNRLYWYRQTLGQGPEFLTYFQNEAQLEKSRLLSDRFSAERPKGSFSTLEIQRTEQGDSAMYLCASSPRSSGSTEAFFGQGTRLTVV.

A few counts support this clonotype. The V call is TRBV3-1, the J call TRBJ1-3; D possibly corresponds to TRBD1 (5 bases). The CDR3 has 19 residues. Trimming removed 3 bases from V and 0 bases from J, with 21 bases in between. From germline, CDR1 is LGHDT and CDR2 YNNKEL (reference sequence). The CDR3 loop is CASSQKYSFDRDSGNTIYF. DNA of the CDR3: TGTGCCAGCAGCCAGAAGTACTCATTCGACAGAGACTCTGGAAACACCATATATTTT. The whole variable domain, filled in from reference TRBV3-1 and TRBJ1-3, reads DTAVSQTPKYLVTQMGNDKSIKCEQNLGHDTMYWYKQDSKKFLKIMFSYNNKELIINETVPNRFSPKSPDKAHLNLHINSLELGDSAVYFCASSQKYSFDRDSGNTIYFGEGSWLTVV.

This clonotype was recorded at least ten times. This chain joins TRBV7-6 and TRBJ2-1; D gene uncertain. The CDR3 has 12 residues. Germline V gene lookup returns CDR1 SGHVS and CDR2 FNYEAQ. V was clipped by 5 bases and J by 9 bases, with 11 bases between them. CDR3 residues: CASSTWGAEQFF. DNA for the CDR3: TGTGCCAGCAGCACCTGGGGTGCTGAGCAGTTCTTC.

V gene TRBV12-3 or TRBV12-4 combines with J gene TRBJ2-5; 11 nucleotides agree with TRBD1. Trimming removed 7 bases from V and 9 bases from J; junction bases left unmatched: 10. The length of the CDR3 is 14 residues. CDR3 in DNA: TGTGCCAGCACGGACAGGGGGCTAGCTTCGCCCCAGTACTTC. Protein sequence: CASTDRGLASPQYF.

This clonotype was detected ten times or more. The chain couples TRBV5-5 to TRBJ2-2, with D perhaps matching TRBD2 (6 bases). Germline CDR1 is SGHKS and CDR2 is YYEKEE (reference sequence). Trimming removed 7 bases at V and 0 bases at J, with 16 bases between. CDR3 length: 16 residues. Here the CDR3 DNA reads TGTGCCAGCTCTGGCGGGGTGGCGGCGAACACCGGGGAGCTGTTTTTT. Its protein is CASSGGVAANTGELFF.

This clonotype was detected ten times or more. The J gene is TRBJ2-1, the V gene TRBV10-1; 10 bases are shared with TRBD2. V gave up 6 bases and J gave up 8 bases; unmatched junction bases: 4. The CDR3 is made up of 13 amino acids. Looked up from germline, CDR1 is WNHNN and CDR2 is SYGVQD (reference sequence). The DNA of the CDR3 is TGCGCCAGCAGGGCTAGCGGGAGCCATGAGCAGTTCTTC. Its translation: CASRASGSHEQFF.

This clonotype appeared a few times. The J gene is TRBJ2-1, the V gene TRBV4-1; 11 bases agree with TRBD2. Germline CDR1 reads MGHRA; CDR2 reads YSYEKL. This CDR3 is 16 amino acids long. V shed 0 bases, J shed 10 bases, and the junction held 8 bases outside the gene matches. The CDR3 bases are TGCGCCAGCAGCCAAGATCCCATTAGCGGGAGGGCCGAGCAGTTCTTC. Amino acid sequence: CASSQDPISGRAEQFF.

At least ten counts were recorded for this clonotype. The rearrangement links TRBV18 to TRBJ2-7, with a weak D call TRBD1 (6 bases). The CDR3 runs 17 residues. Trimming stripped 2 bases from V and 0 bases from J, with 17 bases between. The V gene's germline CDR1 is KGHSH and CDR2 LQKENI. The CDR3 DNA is TGTGCCAGCTCACCAGTAGTGGGACACCGAAACTCCTACGAGCAGTACTTC. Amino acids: CASSPVVGHRNSYEQYF.